This TCR beta chain was recovered during a study of shared clonotypes between healthy human individuals. The V end lost 4 bases, the J end lost 4 bases, and 16 bases lay between the germline ends. Germline V lookup: CDR1 SGHTA, CDR2 FQGNSA. There are 15 residues in the CDR3. It was at deep level that the assay was run. Original processing notes: Junction-only sequences without quality scores were provided by ImmunoSEQ, so filtering was different. Data came from immunoSEQ multiplex PCR; TCRdb stores just in-frame clones and leaves some out. The V and J calls and clone size are taken from that table; D and trimming were inferred from the DNA. Among 760,000 or so clones listed, 90% to 98% were seen once. Selected positively for CCR7 and CD45RO-negative, naive CD8 cells excluded terminally differentiated effector memory CD45RA+ cells.

Sequenced material: naive CD8+ T cells sorted from blood. The sequence was obtained from a young man in good health. This sequence joins TRBV7-2 and TRBJ1-1, with D hard to call. CDR3 nucleotides: TGTGCCAGCAGCTCCAGACTGACCCCGGGCACTGAAGCTTTCTTT. The encoded protein is CASSSRLTPGTEAFF.